The 7 T cell receptor beta chains given below trace back to one sample, sequenced in a study of cytomegalovirus exposure and HLA in healthy donors. Assay used: immunoSEQ multiplex PCR; TCRdb lists only in-frame clones, some missing. The sample lists more than 85,000 clones, around 90% occurring once. Sequenced sample: PBMCs. These receptors were taken from a woman aged 18-29 years in good health and CMV-seronegative.

This clone was recorded a few times. This sequence joins TRBV5-4 and TRBJ2-7; 10 nucleotides align to TRBD1. The CDR3 spans 16 residues. J lost 1 base, V lost 4 bases, and 8 bases had no gene match. CDR1 is SGHNT, CDR2 YYREEE, per germline (reference sequence). Written as DNA, the CDR3 is TGTGCCAGCAGCCTGGGGGGACAGGGGTTTTCCTACGAGCAGTACTTC. This encodes CASSLGGQGFSYEQYF.

The chain recombines TRBV4-2 with TRBJ1-1; 10 nucleotides line up with TRBD1. CDR1 and CDR2 from the germline V gene are LGHNA and YNFKEQ. Trimming at V came to 5 bases and at J to 4 bases, leaving 7 bases not matched to a gene. This CDR3 has 15 residues. CDR3 residues: CASSGQTGGVTEAFF. The CDR3 DNA sequence: TGTGCCAGCAGCGGCCAGACAGGGGGCGTCACTGAAGCTTTCTTT.

This chain uses TRBV2 with TRBJ1-1, with a possible D match to TRBD1 (5 bases). Germline V lookup: CDR1 SNHLY, CDR2 FYNNEI. V gave up 4 bases and J gave up 0 bases, with 12 bases separating them. The CDR3 sequence is 15 residues long. CDR3 region: CASSVDSGMNTEAFF. The CDR3 DNA reads as TGTGCCAGCAGTGTAGACAGTGGTATGAACACTGAAGCTTTCTTT.

This rearrangement joins TRBV28 to TRBJ1-1; the match to TRBD1 covers 7 bases. The V segment lost 2 bases and the J segment 6 bases; nucleotides outside the gene matches: 15. This CDR3 has 17 residues. Germline CDR1 MDHEN, CDR2 SYDVKM. The chain's CDR3 is CASSLREPGQARSEAFF. For the CDR3, the DNA is TGTGCCAGCAGTTTACGGGAACCCGGACAGGCCAGGTCTGAAGCTTTCTTT.

The CDR3 DNA reads TGTGCCAGCAGACTGGGACTAGCGGGGGCCAGAGGCGAGCAGTTCTTC. Amino acids: CASRLGLAGARGEQFF. The rearrangement links TRBV5-4 to TRBJ2-1, with 14 bases aligning to TRBD2. J was trimmed by 10 bases and V by 5 bases; bases with no gene match: 11. Germline-derived CDR1 and CDR2 are SGHNT and YYREEE (reference sequence). There are 16 residues in the CDR3. The variable domain in full, completed from reference TRBV5-4 and TRBJ2-1, reads ETGVTQSPTHLIKTRGQQVTLRCSSQSGHNTVSWYQQALGQGPQFIFQYYREEENGRGNFPPRFSGLQFPNYSSELNVNALELDDSALYLCASRLGLAGARGEQFFGPGTRLTVL.

The chain links TRBV7-3 to TRBJ2-2, with 9 bases identical to TRBD2. The V gene's germline CDR1 is SGHTA and CDR2 FQGTGA. The J segment lost 5 bases and the V segment lost 6 bases, leaving 7 bases of the junction unmatched. The CDR3 spans 15 residues. CDR3 sequence reads: CASREGSGRTGELFF. Written as DNA, the CDR3 is TGTGCCAGCAGGGAAGGTAGCGGGAGAACCGGGGAGCTGTTTTTT.

This chain joins TRBV5-1 and TRBJ2-7; 9 nucleotides match TRBD2. V dropped 3 bases and J dropped 2; count of bases not matched to a gene: 6. The germline gives CDR1 SGHRS, CDR2 YFSETQ. This CDR3 is 15 amino acids long. The CDR3 is CASSSSSGVAYEQYF. The CDR3 DNA reads as TGCGCCAGCAGCTCCTCTAGCGGGGTGGCCTACGAGCAGTACTTC.